The entry below describes one T cell receptor beta chain. Measured with immunoSEQ multiplex PCR; TCRdb has only the in-frame clones, and not every one. The sample has about 170,000 clones; roughly 84% are singletons. This specimen comes from a study of blood T cell repertoires in COVID-19. The germline gives CDR1 SNHLY, CDR2 FYNNEI. This CDR3 contains 14 residues. Between the trimmed V and J ends, which lost 6 bases and 8 bases, there was a span of 16 bases. Sequencing was done on a sample of peripheral blood. The receptor's source is a human donor with acute or convalescent COVID-19. The donor label of this sample is uncertain. The chain couples TRBV2 to TRBJ1-4; tentative D call: TRBD1 (6 bases). The DNA of the CDR3 is TGTGCCAGCAGGCCCGGGACAACGGGAGAAAAACTGTTTTTT. It specifies CASRPGTTGEKLFF.